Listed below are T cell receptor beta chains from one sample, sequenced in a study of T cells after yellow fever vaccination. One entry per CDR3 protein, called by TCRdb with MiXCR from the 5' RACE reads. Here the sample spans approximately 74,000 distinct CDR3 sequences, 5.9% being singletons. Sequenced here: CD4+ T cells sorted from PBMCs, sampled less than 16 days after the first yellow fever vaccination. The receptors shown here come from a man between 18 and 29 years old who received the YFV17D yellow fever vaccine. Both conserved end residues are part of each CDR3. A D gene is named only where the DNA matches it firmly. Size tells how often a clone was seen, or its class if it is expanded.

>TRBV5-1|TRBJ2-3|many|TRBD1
TGCGCCAGCAACTTGGTCGGACAGGGAACAGATACGCAGTATTTT
CASNLVGQGTDTQYF
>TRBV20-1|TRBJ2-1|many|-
TGCAGTGCTGCCCGGCGCGGGGAGCAGTTCTTC
CSAARRGEQFF
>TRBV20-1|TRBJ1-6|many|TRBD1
TGCAGTGCTCCCGCAGGGGGCCTTAATTCACCCCTCCACTTT
CSAPAGGLNSPLHF
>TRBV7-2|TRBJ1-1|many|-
TGTGCCAGCAGCCCCTTAGGTTGGCGGACTGAAGCTTTCTTT
CASSPLGWRTEAFF
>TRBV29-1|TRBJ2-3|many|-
TGCAGCGTTGAAGACTTCACCACTAGCACAGATACGCAGTATTTT
CSVEDFTTSTDTQYF
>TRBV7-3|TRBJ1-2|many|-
TGTGCCAGCAGCTTATCGGGGGCGGATGGCTACACCTTC
CASSLSGADGYTF
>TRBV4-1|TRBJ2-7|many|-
TGCGCCAGCAGCCAAGACAGCAATGGACGAGTCTACGAGCAGTACTTC
CASSQDSNGRVYEQYF
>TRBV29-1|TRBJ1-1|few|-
TGCAGCGTCGGGAGAGGGGATCAGGGGACTGAAGCTTTCTTT
CSVGRGDQGTEAFF
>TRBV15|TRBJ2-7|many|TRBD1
TGTGCCACCAGCAGAGATGTGGGACAGGGGCTCGAGCAGTACTTC
CATSRDVGQGLEQYF
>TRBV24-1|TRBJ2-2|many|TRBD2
TGTGCCACCAGGAGACTAGCGGGGGGACTGAACACCGGGGAGCTGTTTTTT
CATRRLAGGLNTGELFF
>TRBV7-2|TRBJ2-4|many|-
TGTGCCAGCAATCCGGGGGGCCAAAACATTCAGTACTTC
CASNPGGQNIQYF
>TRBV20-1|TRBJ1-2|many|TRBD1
TGCAGTGCTACACCCGACAGGGACCATGGCTACACCTTC
CSATPDRDHGYTF